This TCR beta chain was captured by sequencing in a study of T cells in women clearing cervical HPV infection. Study-level background: Cases' blood sampling followed lesion detection by median about 150 days (90 to 200). Broader study findings: TRBV6-7 relative abundance averaged roughly 0.099% in cases and around 0.17% in controls.

Trimming left V 8 bases short and J 1 base short, with 13 bases between. Per germline, CDR1 SGHRS and CDR2 YFSETQ. The CDR3 covers 14 residues. Of note for this clone: Its target is not known. The read terminates 3 residues ahead of where the CDR3 ends, so the germline J gene completes it.

TCRdb keeps only in-frame clones here, not all; method: immunoSEQ multiplex PCR. With some 32,000 clones in the sample, the ten largest clones hold 3% to 3.5%. The rearrangement joins TRBV5-1 to TRBJ2-1; D may be TRBD1 (5 bases). The sequencing input was blood buffy coat. The receptor was isolated from a woman aged 18 to 75 with a cervical HPV16 infection that either progressed to CIN3+ or cleared (not recorded which). CDR3 residues: CASTSDSSYNEQFF. The DNA read from the CDR3 is TGCGCCAGTACTTCCGACAGTTCCTACAATGAG.